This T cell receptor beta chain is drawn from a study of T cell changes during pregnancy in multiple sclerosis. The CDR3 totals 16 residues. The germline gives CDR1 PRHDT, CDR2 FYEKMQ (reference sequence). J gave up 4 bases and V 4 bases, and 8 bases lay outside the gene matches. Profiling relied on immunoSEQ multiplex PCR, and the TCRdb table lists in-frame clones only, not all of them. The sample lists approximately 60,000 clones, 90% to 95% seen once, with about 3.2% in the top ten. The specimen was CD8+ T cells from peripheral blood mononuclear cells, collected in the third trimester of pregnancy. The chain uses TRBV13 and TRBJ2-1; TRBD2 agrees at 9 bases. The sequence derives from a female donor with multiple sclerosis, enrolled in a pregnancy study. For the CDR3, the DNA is TGTGCCAGCAGCTCAGTGGGGACTAGCCCTTACAATGAGCAGTTCTTC. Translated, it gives CASSSVGTSPYNEQFF.